The rows below give T cell receptor beta chains drawn from one sample of a study of metastatic and nonmetastatic thyroid tumors. TCRdb re-called the PCR reads via MiXCR. The sample records roughly 63,000 clones, around 15% being singletons. Sequencing was carried out using blood. These TCRs come from a male donor with papillary thyroid cancer or a benign thyroid nodule (not recorded which). Some clones in this sample may be carry-over from other donors' samples. The CDR3 runs from the conserved cysteine through the conserved F or W. A D gene is named only where the DNA matches it firmly. Part of the rows lack a size; the others show once, few, many or a class for expanded clones.

v_call	clone_size	d_call	j_call	cdr3_aa	cdr3_nt
TRBV5-5	-	TRBD2	TRBJ2-1	CASMLTSGASYNEQFF	TGTGCCAGCATGTTGACTAGCGGGGCGTCCTACAATGAGCAGTTCTTC
TRBV6-2/TRBV6-3	-	-	TRBJ2-5	CASSISEYQETQYF	TGTGCCAGCAGTATCTCAGAGTACCAAGAGACCCAGTATTTC
TRBV6-1	many	-	TRBJ2-6	CASSEISGSGANVLTF	TGTGCCAGCAGTGAAATTTCGGGGTCTGGGGCCAACGTCCTGACTTTC
TRBV5-1	once	TRBD1	TRBJ1-2	CASSSGTGFNYGYTF	TGCGCCAGCAGCTCCGGGACAGGCTTTAACTATGGCTACACCTTC
TRBV9	many	TRBD1	TRBJ2-7	CASSVGDSRAYEQYF	TGTGCCAGCAGCGTAGGGGACAGTCGGGCCTACGAGCAGTACTTC
TRBV30	many	-	TRBJ1-3	CAWRTGTSGNTIYF	TGTGCCTGGAGGACCGGGACATCCGGAAACACCATATATTTT
TRBV11-3	many	TRBD1	TRBJ2-1	CASSLGQTHSYNEQFF	TGTGCCAGCAGCTTGGGACAGACCCATTCCTACAATGAGCAGTTCTTC
TRBV18	many	-	TRBJ1-4	CASSLDNEKLFF	TGTGCCAGCTCACTCGATAATGAAAAACTGTTTTTT
TRBV7-8	many	TRBD2	TRBJ2-3	CASSLILSGRTDTQYF	TGTGCCAGCAGCTTAATCCTCAGCGGGAGAACAGATACGCAGTATTTT
TRBV6-2/TRBV6-3	many	-	TRBJ2-3	CASSYSRGDGTDTQYF	TGTGCCAGCAGTTACTCTAGGGGAGACGGCACAGATACGCAGTATTTT
TRBV6-1	many	-	TRBJ2-7	CASSPSPTVSYEQYF	TGTGCCAGCAGTCCCTCCCCGACAGTCTCCTACGAGCAGTACTTC
TRBV7-8	-	-	TRBJ1-2	CASSLAGGNYGYTF	TGTGCCAGCAGCTTAGCGGGGGGCAACTATGGCTACACCTTC
TRBV11-1	-	-	TRBJ2-4	CASSLPKNIQYF	TGTGCCAGCAGCTTACCCAAAAACATTCAGTACTTC
TRBV28	many	-	TRBJ2-3	CASRGFPSLRTGTDTQYF	TGTGCCAGCAGGGGATTCCCTTCTTTGCGGACTGGCACAGATACGCAGTATTTT
TRBV7-8	many	TRBD1	TRBJ1-2	CASSSPLDRRNYGYTF	TGTGCCAGCAGCTCCCCTTTGGACAGGCGGAACTATGGCTACACCTTC
TRBV5-1	many	-	TRBJ1-4	CASSLGGGTTNEKLFF	TGCGCCAGCAGCTTGGGAGGGGGGACAACTAATGAAAAACTGTTTTTT
TRBV6-2/TRBV6-3	many	-	TRBJ2-1	CASSPYSSYNEQFF	TGTGCCAGCAGTCCCTACAGCTCCTACAATGAGCAGTTCTTC
TRBV4-1	many	-	TRBJ1-1	CASSQEGQTEAFF	TGCGCCAGCAGCCAAGAGGGGCAGACTGAAGCTTTCTTT
TRBV7-3	-	-	TRBJ1-6	CASSLTLESPLHF	TGTGCCAGCAGCTTAACATTAGAATCACCCCTCCACTTT
TRBV29-1	-	TRBD2	TRBJ2-1	CSPRLLAVDNEQFF	TGCAGCCCCCGGTTGCTAGCGGTGGACAATGAGCAGTTTTTC
TRBV28	many	-	TRBJ1-3	CASSLFSGNTIYF	TGTGCCAGCAGTTTATTTTCCGGAAACACCATATATTTT
TRBV12-3/TRBV12-4	-	-	TRBJ1-2	CASGERTASYGYTF	TGTGCCAGCGGTGAAAGGACAGCGAGCTATGGCTACACCTTC
TRBV6-1	many	-	TRBJ2-5	CASSFVGWEETQYF	TGTGCCAGCAGTTTTGTGGGATGGGAAGAGACCCAGTACTTC